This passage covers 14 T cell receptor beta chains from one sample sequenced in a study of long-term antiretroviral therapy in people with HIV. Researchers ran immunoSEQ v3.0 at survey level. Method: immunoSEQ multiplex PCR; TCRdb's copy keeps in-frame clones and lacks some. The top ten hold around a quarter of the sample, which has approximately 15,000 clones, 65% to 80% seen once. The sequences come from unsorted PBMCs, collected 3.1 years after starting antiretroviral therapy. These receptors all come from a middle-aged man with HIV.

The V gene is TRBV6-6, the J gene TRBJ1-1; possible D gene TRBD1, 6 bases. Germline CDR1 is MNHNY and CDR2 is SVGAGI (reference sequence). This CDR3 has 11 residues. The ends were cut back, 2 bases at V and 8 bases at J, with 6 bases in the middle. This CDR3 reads CASSYGTEAFF. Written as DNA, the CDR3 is TGTGCCAGCAGTTACGGGACAGAAGCTTTCTTT.

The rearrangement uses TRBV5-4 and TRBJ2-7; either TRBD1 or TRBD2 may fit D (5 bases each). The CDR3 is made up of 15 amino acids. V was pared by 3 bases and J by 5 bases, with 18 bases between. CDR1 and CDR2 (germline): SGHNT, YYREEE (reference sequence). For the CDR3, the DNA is TGTGCCAGCAGCTGGGGGTTCGGGTCTGGGAACGAGCAGTACTTC. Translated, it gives CASSWGFGSGNEQYF.

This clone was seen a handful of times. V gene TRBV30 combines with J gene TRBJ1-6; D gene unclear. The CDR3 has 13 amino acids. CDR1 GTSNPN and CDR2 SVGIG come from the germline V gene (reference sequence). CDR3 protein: CASAANPNSPLHF. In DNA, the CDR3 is TGTGCGTCGGCTGCAAACCCAAATTCACCCCTCCACTTT.

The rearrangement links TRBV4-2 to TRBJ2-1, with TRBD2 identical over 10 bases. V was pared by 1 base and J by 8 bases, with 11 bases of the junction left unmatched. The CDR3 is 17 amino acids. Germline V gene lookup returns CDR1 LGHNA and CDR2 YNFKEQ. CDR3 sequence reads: CASSQVSGGTPWYEQFF. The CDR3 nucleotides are TGTGCCAGCAGCCAAGTTAGCGGGGGGACCCCTTGGTATGAGCAGTTCTTC.

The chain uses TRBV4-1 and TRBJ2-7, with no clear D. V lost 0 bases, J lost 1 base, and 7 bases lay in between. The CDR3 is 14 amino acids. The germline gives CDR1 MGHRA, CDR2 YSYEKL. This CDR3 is CASSQDEDSYEQYF. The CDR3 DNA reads TGCGCCAGCAGCCAAGATGAGGATTCCTACGAGCAGTACTTC.

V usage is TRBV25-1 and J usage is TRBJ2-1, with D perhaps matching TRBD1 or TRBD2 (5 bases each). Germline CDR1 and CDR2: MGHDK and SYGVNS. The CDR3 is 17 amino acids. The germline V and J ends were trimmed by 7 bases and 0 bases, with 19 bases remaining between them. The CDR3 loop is CASTSTGAVSSYNEQFF. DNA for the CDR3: TGTGCCAGCACCTCAACAGGAGCGGTCAGCTCCTACAATGAGCAGTTCTTC.

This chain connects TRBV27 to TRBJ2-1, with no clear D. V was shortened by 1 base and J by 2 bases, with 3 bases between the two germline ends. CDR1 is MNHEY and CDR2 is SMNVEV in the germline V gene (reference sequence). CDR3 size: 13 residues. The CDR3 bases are TGTGCCAGCAGTTTATTCCCCTACAATGAGCAGTTCTTC. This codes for CASSLFPYNEQFF.

The CDR3 reads CASSLGGQGTEAFF. The CDR3 DNA follows: TGTGCCAGCAGCTTAGGAGGACAGGGGACTGAAGCTTTCTTT. The J gene is TRBJ1-1, the V gene TRBV7-9; 9 nucleotides align to TRBD1. The trim removed 1 base at V and 5 bases at J, leaving 2 bases unmatched. Germline CDR1 SEHNR, CDR2 FQNEAQ (reference sequence). This CDR3 region has 14 residues.

The CDR3 nucleotides are TGTGCCATCAGTGGAGTCAAACAGGGGCCGCTCACTGAAGCTTTCTTT. Translated: CAISGVKQGPLTEAFF. This chain connects TRBV10-3 to TRBJ1-1; 7 bases are a match to TRBD1. V trimming: 4 bases; J trimming: 4 bases; junction bases outside the gene matches: 12. CDR1 and CDR2 (germline): ENHRY, SYGVKD. The CDR3 has 16 amino acids.

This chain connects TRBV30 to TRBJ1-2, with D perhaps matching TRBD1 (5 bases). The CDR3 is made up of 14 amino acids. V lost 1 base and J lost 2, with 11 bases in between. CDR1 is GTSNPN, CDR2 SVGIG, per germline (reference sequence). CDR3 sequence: CAWSEEGTNYGYTF. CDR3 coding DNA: TGTGCCTGGAGTGAGGAGGGGACGAACTATGGCTACACCTTC.

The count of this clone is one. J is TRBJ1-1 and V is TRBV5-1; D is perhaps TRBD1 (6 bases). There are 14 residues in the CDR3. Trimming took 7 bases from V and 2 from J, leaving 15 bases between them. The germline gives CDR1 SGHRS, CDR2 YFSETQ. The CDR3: CASQDGQRNTEAFF. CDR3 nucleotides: TGCGCCAGCCAGGACGGACAGAGAAACACTGAAGCTTTCTTT.

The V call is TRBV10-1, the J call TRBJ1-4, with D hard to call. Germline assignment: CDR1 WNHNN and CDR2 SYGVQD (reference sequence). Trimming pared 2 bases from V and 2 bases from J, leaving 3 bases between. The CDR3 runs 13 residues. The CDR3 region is CASSESTNEKLFF. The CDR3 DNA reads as TGCGCCAGCAGTGAGAGTACTAATGAAAAACTGTTTTTT.

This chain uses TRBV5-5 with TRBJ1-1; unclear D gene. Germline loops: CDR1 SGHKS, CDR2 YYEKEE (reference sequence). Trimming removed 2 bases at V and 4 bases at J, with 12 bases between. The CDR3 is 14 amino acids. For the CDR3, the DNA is TGTGCCAGCAGCTTTCAAGGCGGGAGCACTGAAGCTTTCTTT. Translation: CASSFQGGSTEAFF.

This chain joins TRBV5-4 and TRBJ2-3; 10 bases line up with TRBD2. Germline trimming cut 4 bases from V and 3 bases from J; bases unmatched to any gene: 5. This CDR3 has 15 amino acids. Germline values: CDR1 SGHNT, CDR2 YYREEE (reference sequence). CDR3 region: CASSPGLARTDTQYF. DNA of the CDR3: TGTGCCAGCAGCCCGGGACTAGCGAGGACAGATACGCAGTATTTT.